Following are 29 T cell receptor beta chains from one sample sequenced in a study of cytomegalovirus exposure and HLA in healthy donors. In the PCR, 60 Vbeta and 13 Jbeta primers were used. Sequenced by immunoSEQ multiplex PCR; TCRdb stores in-frame clones only, minus some. The data contain around 110,000 clones, 81% of them singletons. Input material: PBMCs. Receptor source: a woman in her thirties in good health and CMV-seronegative.

The chain couples TRBV7-6 to TRBJ1-3; D unresolved. The CDR3 extends over 15 amino acids. The germline V and J ends were trimmed by 4 bases and 2 bases, with 12 bases remaining between them. Germline assignment: CDR1 SGHVS and CDR2 FNYEAQ. CDR3 protein: CASSSLEVPGNTIYF. The CDR3 DNA is TGTGCCAGCAGCTCCCTCGAGGTTCCTGGAAACACCATATATTTT. Combining the CDR3 with reference TRBV7-6 and TRBJ1-3 gives the whole variable domain GAGVSQSPRYKVTKRGQDVALRCDPISGHVSLYWYRQALGQGPEFLTYFNYEAQQDKSGLPNDRFSAERPEGSISTLTIQRTEQRDSAMYRCASSSLEVPGNTIYFGEGSWLTVV.

The chain links TRBV19 to TRBJ2-7, with TRBD2 identical over 9 bases. The V gene's germline CDR1 is LNHDA and CDR2 SQIVND (reference sequence). The CDR3 runs 12 residues. V dropped 10 bases and J dropped 9; count of bases not matched to a gene: 10. DNA of the CDR3: TGTGCCACCTCTAGCGGGGTCCGGGGGCAGTACTTC. This encodes CATSSGVRGQYF.

The rearrangement joins TRBV4-2 to TRBJ2-5; 8 positions agree with TRBD2. There are 14 residues in the CDR3. V was pared by 0 bases and J by 8 bases, with 5 bases of the junction left unmatched. CDR1 is LGHNA and CDR2 is YNFKEQ in the germline V gene. The CDR3 loop is CASSQDTSGFTQYF. CDR3 in DNA: TGTGCCAGCAGCCAAGATACTAGCGGTTTTACCCAGTACTTC.

V is TRBV28 and J is TRBJ1-3; 7 bases are shared with TRBD1. Germline CDR1 is MDHEN and CDR2 is SYDVKM. The junction had 7 bases not matched to a gene; V was cut back by 5 bases and J by 0 bases. The CDR3 length is 16 residues. CDR3 residues: CASSRTGEFSGNTIYF. Written as DNA, the CDR3 is TGTGCCAGCAGTCGGACAGGTGAATTCTCTGGAAACACCATATATTTT.

The V and J genes are TRBV9 and TRBJ2-3; D not resolved. Per the germline V gene, CDR1 is SGDLS and CDR2 is YYNGEE. The CDR3 totals 16 residues. The germline V and J ends were trimmed by 0 bases and 3 bases, with 14 bases remaining between them. The CDR3 DNA follows: TGTGCCAGCAGCGTAGGAATCTCTACCCCGACAGATACGCAGTATTTT. It yields the protein CASSVGISTPTDTQYF.

The chain carries TRBV11-3 and TRBJ2-1; 9 positions match TRBD1. Germline V CDR1 and CDR2: SGHNT, YENEEA. Trimming cost V 2 bases and J 12 bases; bases outside gene matches: 11. The CDR3 extends over 15 amino acids. CDR3 nucleotides: TGTGCCAGCAGCTTATCCGGGACAGGGTCTAACACGCAGTTCTTC. Its translation is CASSLSGTGSNTQFF.

The J gene is TRBJ2-3, the V gene TRBV4-1; 8 positions agree with TRBD2. The germline CDR1 and CDR2 sequences are MGHRA and YSYEKL. The V and J ends lost 3 bases and 5 bases, in that order; junction bases with no gene match: 10. The CDR3 contains 16 residues. The CDR3 DNA sequence: TGCGCCAGCAGCCAGGGACGGCGACTAGCGAAAGATACGCAGTATTTT. It codes for CASSQGRRLAKDTQYF.

This sequence joins TRBV5-4 and TRBJ1-2; the match to TRBD1 covers 9 bases. CDR1 SGHNT and CDR2 YYREEE come from the germline V gene (reference sequence). The CDR3 contains 15 residues. The V segment lost 5 bases and the J segment 4 bases; nucleotides outside the gene matches: 9. CDR3 in amino acids: CASRFRTGASYGYTF. CDR3 in DNA: TGTGCCAGCAGATTTAGGACAGGGGCGAGCTATGGCTACACCTTC.

The chain uses TRBV6-5 and TRBJ2-7; D call uncertain. Germline CDR1 is MNHEY and CDR2 is SVGAGI. The CDR3 extends over 11 amino acids. With 5 bases removed from V and 10 bases from J, the gap between germline ends came to 12 bases. CDR3 sequence reads: CASSHNSRQYF. The CDR3 DNA reads TGTGCCAGCAGTCACAACAGCAGACAGTACTTC.

V is TRBV5-1 and J is TRBJ2-3; maybe TRBD2 (7 bases). The CDR3 length is 15 residues. Deletions cut 3 bases from V and 2 bases from J, with 13 bases between. Germline CDR1 is SGHRS and CDR2 is YFSETQ. The CDR3 region is CASSSGGQTTDTQYF. CDR3 nucleotide sequence: TGCGCCAGCAGCTCCGGGGGGCAGACCACAGATACGCAGTATTTT. The entire variable domain, with the rest obtained from reference TRBV5-1 and TRBJ2-3, is as follows: KAGVTQTPRYLIKTRGQQVTLSCSPISGHRSVSWYQQTPGQGLQFLFEYFSETQRNKGNFPGRFSGRQFSNSRSEMNVSTLELGDSALYLCASSSGGQTTDTQYFGPGTRLTVL.

V gene TRBV6-1 combines with J gene TRBJ1-2, with a possible D match to TRBD1 (6 bases). The CDR3 has 14 residues. Looked up from germline, CDR1 is MNHNS and CDR2 is SASEGT. V shed 8 bases and J shed 4 bases, with 17 bases lying between them. The chain's CDR3 is CASQEQGGVYGYTF. The CDR3 region has the DNA TGTGCCAGCCAGGAACAGGGAGGGGTCTATGGCTACACCTTC.

The J gene is TRBJ2-4, the V gene TRBV7-3; 7 bases line up with TRBD2. The germline V gene has CDR1 SGHTA and CDR2 FQGTGA. The CDR3 is 15 amino acids. V shed 4 bases and J 3 bases; nucleotides not matched to a gene: 6. For the CDR3, the DNA is TGTGCCAGCAGCTCCGCTCCGGGGGGCAAAAACATTCAGTACTTC. This sequence encodes CASSSAPGGKNIQYF.

V is TRBV19 and J is TRBJ2-4; 7 nucleotides line up with TRBD2. The CDR3 runs 17 residues. Germline V CDR1 and CDR2: LNHDA, SQIVND (reference sequence). J lost 0 bases, V lost 6 bases, and 11 bases had no gene match. The CDR3 is CASRSVVAGLAKNIQYF. The CDR3 nucleotides read TGTGCCAGTAGAAGCGTCGTAGCGGGTCTAGCCAAAAACATTCAGTACTTC. The complete variable domain, with remaining parts taken from reference TRBV19 and TRBJ2-4, reads DGGITQSPKYLFRKEGQNVTLSCEQNLNHDAMYWYRQDPGQGLRLIYYSQIVNDFQKGDIAEGYSVSREKKESFPLTVTSAQKNPTAFYLCASRSVVAGLAKNIQYFGAGTRLSVL.

The rearrangement joins TRBV27 to TRBJ1-5; weak D call: TRBD1 (6 bases). In germline, CDR1 is MNHEY, CDR2 SMNVEV (reference sequence). CDR3 size: 15 residues. Trimming pared 2 bases from V and 6 bases from J, leaving 14 bases between. CDR3: CASSLNAGESQPQHF. CDR3 nucleotides: TGTGCCAGCAGTTTAAACGCAGGGGAGAGTCAGCCCCAGCATTTT.

The rearrangement uses TRBV7-2 and TRBJ2-7; 9 positions match TRBD2. Germline CDR1 reads SGHTA; CDR2 reads FQGNSA. CDR3 length: 16 amino acids. V lost 5 bases, J lost 4 bases, and 12 bases stayed unmatched. The DNA of the CDR3 is TGTGCCAGCAGCCTCAGTAGCGGGAGTACGTTGTACGAGCAGTACTTC. It translates to CASSLSSGSTLYEQYF.

The chain is built from TRBV7-2 and TRBJ2-3; D possibly corresponds to TRBD2 (5 bases). Germline CDR1 reads SGHTA; CDR2 reads FQGNSA. V was cut by 1 base and J by 4 bases, with 15 bases left in between. The CDR3 sequence is 16 residues long. CDR3 region: CASSLGRGISADTQYF. Written as DNA, the CDR3 is TGTGCCAGCAGCTTAGGGAGAGGGATTAGCGCAGATACGCAGTATTTT.

This chain links TRBV7-6 with TRBJ1-3; D is undetermined. Germline loops: CDR1 SGHVS, CDR2 FNYEAQ. The CDR3 spans 13 residues. V was clipped by 4 bases and J by 4 bases, with 8 bases between them. CDR3 sequence reads: CASSSERGNTIYF. The CDR3, as DNA: TGTGCCAGCAGCTCGGAGAGGGGAAACACCATATATTTT.

The rearrangement uses TRBV7-9 and TRBJ2-5; D is perhaps TRBD1 (7 bases). The V end lost 3 bases, the J end lost 1 base, and 9 bases lay between the germline ends. Germline V CDR1 and CDR2: SEHNR, FQNEAQ (reference sequence). The CDR3 sequence is 14 residues long. Written as DNA, the CDR3 is TGTGCCAGCAGCTTCCAGGGGGGCCAAGAGACCCAGTACTTC. Its translation is CASSFQGGQETQYF.

The chain uses TRBV5-1 and TRBJ2-2, with 8 bases fitting TRBD1. Germline lookup yields CDR1 SGHRS and CDR2 YFSETQ. J lost 4 bases, V lost 0 bases, and 2 bases had no gene match. The length of the CDR3 is 15 residues. Written as DNA, the CDR3 is TGCGCCAGCAGCTTGGGACAGGGGATCACCGGGGAGCTGTTTTTT. Translated, it gives CASSLGQGITGELFF. Together with reference TRBV5-1 and TRBJ2-2, the CDR3 gives the full variable domain: KAGVTQTPRYLIKTRGQQVTLSCSPISGHRSVSWYQQTPGQGLQFLFEYFSETQRNKGNFPGRFSGRQFSNSRSEMNVSTLELGDSALYLCASSLGQGITGELFFGEGSRLTVL.

The rearrangement joins TRBV27 to TRBJ2-3; 9 nucleotides line up with TRBD2. Trimming took 4 bases from V and 0 from J; bases not matched to a gene: 8. Germline V gene sequence: CDR1 MNHEY, CDR2 SMNVEV (reference sequence). The CDR3 has 17 residues. DNA for the CDR3: TGTGCCAGCAGTTCCATCGGACTAGCGTCTAGCACAGATACGCAGTATTTT. Its protein product is CASSSIGLASSTDTQYF.

CDR3 DNA sequence: TGTGCCAGCCCGCAGGGCAGTACCTACAATGAGCAGTTCTTC. Its translation: CASPQGSTYNEQFF. The chain carries TRBV6-1 and TRBJ2-1, with TRBD1 as a possible D gene (5 bases). CDR3 length: 14 amino acids. Germline-derived CDR1 and CDR2 are MNHNS and SASEGT. V was clipped by 8 bases and J by 2 bases, with 13 bases between them.

The chain uses TRBV5-1 and TRBJ2-2; 10 nucleotides agree with TRBD2. V shed 3 bases, J shed 7 bases, and the junction held 6 bases outside the gene matches. CDR3 length equals 15 residues. The germline V gene encodes CDR1 SGHRS and CDR2 YFSETQ. CDR3 residues: CASSYSGLANGELFF. CDR3 bases: TGCGCCAGCAGCTACTCGGGACTAGCGAACGGGGAGCTGTTTTTT.

This chain links TRBV6-6 with TRBJ2-7, with a possible D match to TRBD1 (6 bases). This CDR3 spans 15 amino acids. Germline-derived CDR1 and CDR2 are MNHNY and SVGAGI (reference sequence). V lost 4 bases and J lost 0, with 13 bases in between. The CDR3 nucleotides read TGTGCCAGCAGTTCCGCACAGGGACCCTCCTACGAGCAGTACTTC. This gives the protein CASSSAQGPSYEQYF.

The chain couples TRBV30 to TRBJ1-3; TRBD1 matches at 8 bases. Trimming at V came to 4 bases and at J to 4 bases, leaving 6 bases not matched to a gene. Germline lookup yields CDR1 GTSNPN and CDR2 SVGIG (reference sequence). The CDR3 contains 14 residues. CDR3 amino acids: CAWNLGQGGNTIYF. CDR3 nucleotide sequence: TGTGCCTGGAATCTAGGACAGGGAGGAAACACCATATATTTT.

The genes are TRBV9 and TRBJ2-1, with 9 bases lining up with TRBD2. Germline V gene lookup returns CDR1 SGDLS and CDR2 YYNGEE. J was trimmed by 1 base and V by 4 bases; bases with no gene match: 6. The CDR3 is 16 amino acids. The CDR3 loop is CASSFRAGGSYNEQFF. CDR3 coding DNA: TGTGCCAGCAGCTTCAGAGCGGGAGGTTCCTACAATGAGCAGTTCTTC.

As to this clone: At one boundary the junction diverges from the germline segment, which might be a read error. This chain joins TRBV18 and TRBJ2-1; 9 bases are shared with TRBD2. This CDR3 is 16 amino acids long. Germline CDR1 reads KGHSH; CDR2 reads LQKENI. The CDR3 region is CARSPSGTSLYNEQFF. The DNA for the CDR3 is TGTGCCCGCTCACCGTCCGGGACTAGCCTATACAATGAGCAGTTCTTC.

This clone was counted between two and nine times. V and J are TRBV7-2 and TRBJ1-5, with 9 bases matching TRBD1. Per germline, CDR1 SGHTA and CDR2 FQGNSA. V lost 5 bases to trimming and J lost 5 bases; unmatched junction nucleotides: 7. This CDR3 spans 15 amino acids. This CDR3 reads CASSLTGTGYQPQHF. CDR3 in DNA: TGTGCCAGCAGCCTAACCGGGACAGGGTATCAGCCCCAGCATTTT.

The J gene is TRBJ1-2, the V gene TRBV6-5; D is ambiguous. Germline V gene data show CDR1 as MNHEY and CDR2 as SVGAGI. Trimming removed 0 bases at V and 4 bases at J, with 12 bases between. The CDR3 is made up of 15 amino acids. The CDR3 sequence: CASSYSRATTYGYTF. CDR3 DNA sequence: TGTGCCAGCAGTTACTCGAGGGCCACGACCTATGGCTACACCTTC.

In this sample, this clone turned up once. Other DNA sequences within the sample encode an identical CDR3. The V call is TRBV5-1, the J call TRBJ2-7; D is perhaps TRBD2 (5 bases). Trimming stripped 3 bases from V and 6 bases from J, with 16 bases between. The germline V gene encodes CDR1 SGHRS and CDR2 YFSETQ. This CDR3 spans 14 amino acids. Here the CDR3 reads CASSSPEGAGEQYF. The CDR3 bases are TGCGCCAGCAGCTCCCCAGAGGGAGCAGGCGAGCAGTACTTC. Together with reference TRBV5-1 and TRBJ2-7, the CDR3 gives the full variable domain: KAGVTQTPRYLIKTRGQQVTLSCSPISGHRSVSWYQQTPGQGLQFLFEYFSETQRNKGNFPGRFSGRQFSNSRSEMNVSTLELGDSALYLCASSSPEGAGEQYFGPGTRLTVT.